The 24 T cell receptor beta chains listed next were all sequenced from one sample in a study of blood T cell repertoires in COVID-19. TCRdb keeps only in-frame clones here, not all; method: immunoSEQ multiplex PCR. The data hold about 120,000 clones, with roughly four fifths observed a single time. The source material was peripheral blood. The receptors were sampled from a man aged 65 to 85 with active or convalescent COVID-19.

The chain employs TRBV6-6 and TRBJ2-6, with a tentative D call TRBD1 (5 bases). CDR1 MNHNY and CDR2 SVGAGI come from the germline V gene (reference sequence). Between the trimmed V and J ends, which lost 6 bases and 4 bases, there was a span of 13 bases. This CDR3 spans 15 amino acids. The CDR3 DNA is TGTGCCAGCAGAAATGCAGGGCCAGGGGCCAACGTCCTGACTTTC. This sequence encodes CASRNAGPGANVLTF.

The rearrangement joins TRBV7-2 to TRBJ2-3, with 11 bases that match TRBD2. The V gene end was trimmed by 5 bases and the J gene end by 5 bases; junction bases not matched to a gene: 12. The CDR3 runs 17 residues. Germline CDR1 reads SGHTA; CDR2 reads FQGNSA. The CDR3 DNA reads as TGTGCCAGCAGCCCTCGGTTACTAGCGGGAGTTGTAGATACGCAGTATTTT. Translated, it gives CASSPRLLAGVVDTQYF.

This rearrangement joins TRBV20-1 to TRBJ1-2, with D unresolved. The CDR3 covers 14 residues. From germline, CDR1 is DFQATT and CDR2 SNEGSKA (reference sequence). V was shortened by 3 bases and J by 3 bases, with 14 bases between the two germline ends. Here the CDR3 reads CSASSVKYDYGYTF. In DNA, the CDR3 is TGCAGTGCTAGTTCGGTCAAATACGACTATGGCTACACCTTC.

The rearrangement uses TRBV5-1 and TRBJ2-3, with D possibly being TRBD2 (6 bases). Between the trimmed V and J ends, which lost 0 bases and 4 bases, there was a span of 6 bases. Germline lookup yields CDR1 SGHRS and CDR2 YFSETQ. The CDR3 loop spans 13 amino acids. This CDR3 is CASSLGLADTQYF. The DNA of the CDR3 is TGCGCCAGCAGCTTGGGACTAGCAGATACGCAGTATTTT.

This clone turned up a few times. The chain employs TRBV7-9 and TRBJ1-3; D is unresolved. The V end was cut by 6 bases, the J end by 3 bases, with 12 bases between. The V gene's germline CDR1 is SEHNR and CDR2 FQNEAQ (reference sequence). The CDR3 totals 14 residues. In nucleotides, the CDR3 is TGTGCCAGCAGTATAGATAATATTGGAAACACCATATATTTT. It encodes CASSIDNIGNTIYF.

The rearrangement links TRBV7-9 to TRBJ1-2, with 7 positions matching TRBD1. Germline CDR1 and CDR2: SEHNR and FQNEAQ (reference sequence). The CDR3 covers 12 residues. Trimming removed 6 bases from V and 4 bases from J; junction bases left unmatched: 2. CDR3 sequence (DNA): TGTGCCAGCAGTTCAGGGGGCTATGGCTACACCTTC. Its protein is CASSSGGYGYTF.

The gene calls are TRBV3-1 (or the pseudogene TRBV3-2) and TRBJ1-2; 7 bases agree with TRBD1. In germline, CDR1 is LGHDT, CDR2 YNNKEL (reference sequence). The junction had 5 bases not matched to a gene; V was cut back by 2 bases and J by 5 bases. The CDR3 runs to 14 residues. The CDR3 DNA sequence: TGTGCCAGCAGCCAATCCCCGGGACAGTATGGCTACACCTTC. This codes for CASSQSPGQYGYTF.

This clone was detected only a few times. The chain's CDR3 is CASSPGDRGWYGYTF. DNA of the CDR3: TGTGCCAGCAGTCCGGGGGACAGGGGGTGGTATGGCTACACCTTC. The V and J genes are TRBV2 and TRBJ1-2; 11 positions agree with TRBD1. Germline lookup yields CDR1 SNHLY and CDR2 FYNNEI. This CDR3 has 15 residues. With 5 bases clipped from V and 5 bases from J, the junction kept 7 bases outside the gene matches.

The chain is built from TRBV25-1 and TRBJ1-2; the D gene is possibly TRBD1 (5 bases). The CDR3 sequence is 14 residues long. V shed 2 bases and J shed 3 bases, with 10 bases lying between them. Germline assignment: CDR1 MGHDK and CDR2 SYGVNS. CDR3 sequence reads: CASSEREGDYGYTF. In DNA form, the CDR3 reads TGTGCCAGCAGTGAAAGGGAAGGGGACTATGGCTACACCTTC.

V is TRBV11-3 and J is TRBJ2-5; the match to TRBD2 covers 11 bases. CDR3 length: 16 amino acids. Trimming removed 1 base from V and 3 bases from J; junction bases left unmatched: 4. Germline V gives CDR1 SGHNT, CDR2 YENEEA. This CDR3 is CASSLVGTSGKETQYF. In DNA, the CDR3 is TGTGCCAGCAGCTTAGTCGGGACTAGCGGCAAAGAGACCCAGTACTTC.

This clone was recorded a few times. The chain employs TRBV28 and TRBJ1-1; perhaps TRBD1 as D (5 bases). The germline V gene encodes CDR1 MDHEN and CDR2 SYDVKM. The CDR3 runs to 14 residues. The germline V and J ends were trimmed by 9 bases and 8 bases, with 22 bases remaining between them. The CDR3 DNA follows: TGTGCCAGTCTAACGTCGGGAGGGGCCTTAGAAGCTTTCTTT. This translates into CASLTSGGALEAFF.

This rearrangement joins TRBV6-2 or TRBV6-3 to TRBJ2-7; 7 bases align to TRBD1. Trimming took 4 bases from V and 4 from J; bases not matched to a gene: 7. CDR1 is MNHEY and CDR2 is SVGEGT in the germline V gene. This CDR3 region has 14 residues. CDR3 amino acids: CASSSPGQRYEQYF. CDR3 coding DNA: TGTGCCAGCAGTTCGCCGGGACAGCGATACGAGCAGTACTTC.

The CDR3 coding sequence is TGTGCCAGCAGCAGACAGGGGAACACTGAAGCTTTCTTT. This sequence encodes CASSRQGNTEAFF. This rearrangement joins TRBV3-1 (or the pseudogene TRBV3-2) to TRBJ1-1; 7 bases match TRBD1. The CDR3 consists of 13 residues. The V segment lost 5 bases and the J segment 1 base; nucleotides outside the gene matches: 1. Germline CDR1 LGHDT, CDR2 YNNKEL (reference sequence).

The chain has TRBV19 and TRBJ2-1; TRBD2 matches at 7 bases. The CDR3 is 15 residues long. Germline assignment: CDR1 LNHDA and CDR2 SQIVND (reference sequence). Trimming took 1 base from V and 5 from J; bases not matched to a gene: 5. The CDR3 coding sequence is TGTGCCAGTAGTATAGCCGGACTAGGGGACAATGAGCAGTTCTTC. Its protein product is CASSIAGLGDNEQFF.

The chain combines TRBV11-2 with TRBJ2-1, with TRBD2 matching 8 bases. CDR3 size: 16 residues. V shed 2 bases and J 0 bases; nucleotides not matched to a gene: 3. The germline V gene encodes CDR1 SGHAT and CDR2 FQNNGV. The CDR3 spells CASSLPSGSSYNEQFF. The CDR3 nucleotides read TGTGCCAGCAGCTTACCGAGCGGGAGCTCCTACAATGAGCAGTTCTTC.

The chain employs TRBV4-1 and TRBJ1-1; tentatively, D is TRBD1 (5 bases). The V end lost 4 bases, the J end lost 0 bases, and 9 bases lay between the germline ends. The CDR3 has 14 amino acids. Germline lookup yields CDR1 MGHRA and CDR2 YSYEKL. The CDR3 loop reads CASSLGQMNTEAFF. CDR3 nucleotide sequence: TGCGCCAGCAGCCTCGGACAAATGAACACTGAAGCTTTCTTT.

The chain uses TRBV7-9 and TRBJ2-7; 8 nucleotides agree with TRBD1. Germline assignment: CDR1 SEHNR and CDR2 FQNEAQ (reference sequence). V shed 1 base, J shed 6 bases, and the junction held 8 bases outside the gene matches. This CDR3 is 15 amino acids long. The CDR3 region has the DNA TGTGCCAGCAGCTTAGGAGTTGGACAGGGTGTCGAGCAGTACTTC. Encoded protein: CASSLGVGQGVEQYF.

This rearrangement joins TRBV7-2 to TRBJ1-1; TRBD1 agrees at 8 bases. J lost 5 bases, V lost 1 base, and 6 bases had no gene match. Germline CDR1 and CDR2: SGHTA and FQGNSA. The CDR3 totals 15 residues. For the CDR3, the DNA is TGTGCCAGCAGCTTAGTTCCAGGGGGCGGGACTGAAGCTTTCTTT. The encoded protein is CASSLVPGGGTEAFF.

CDR3 loop: CASSPDRTQITDTQYF. CDR3 DNA: TGTGCCAGCAGCCCCGACAGGACCCAAATCACAGATACGCAGTATTTT. The chain has TRBV7-2 and TRBJ2-3; D possibly corresponds to TRBD1 (6 bases). CDR1 SGHTA and CDR2 FQGNSA come from the germline V gene. The CDR3 sequence is 16 residues long. The V gene lost 5 bases and the J gene lost 2 bases, with 17 bases spanning the gap.

The chain is built from TRBV5-1 and TRBJ2-3; perhaps TRBD2 as D (5 bases). The V end was cut by 4 bases, the J end by 7 bases, with 16 bases between. Germline loops: CDR1 SGHRS, CDR2 YFSETQ. The CDR3 spans 14 residues. Here the CDR3 reads CASSAGPGTNTQYF. CDR3 DNA: TGCGCCAGCAGCGCCGGACCGGGAACCAATACGCAGTATTTT.

This clone has just a few counts. Other DNA sequences in this sample translate to the same CDR3. The chain couples TRBV7-2 to TRBJ1-2; 10 bases are a match to TRBD1. This CDR3 region has 13 residues. V lost 5 bases, J lost 8 bases, and 5 bases stayed unmatched. CDR1 SGHTA and CDR2 FQGNSA come from the germline V gene. This chain's CDR3 is CASSAGTGDGYTF. The CDR3 region has the DNA TGTGCCAGCAGCGCCGGGACAGGGGACGGCTACACCTTC. The entire variable domain, with the rest obtained from reference TRBV7-2 and TRBJ1-2, is as follows: GAGVSQSPSNKVTEKGKDVELRCDPISGHTALYWYRQSLGQGLEFLIYFQGNSAPDKSGLPSDRFSAERTGGSVSTLTIQRTQQEDSAVYLCASSAGTGDGYTFGSGTRLTVV.

This clone showed up just a few times. V usage is TRBV9 and J usage is TRBJ1-1; 8 bases are a match to TRBD1. CDR1 SGDLS and CDR2 YYNGEE come from the germline V gene. V gave up 0 bases and J gave up 0 bases; unmatched junction bases: 4. This CDR3 is built from 16 residues. The CDR3: CASSVEQGVMNTEAFF. For the CDR3, the DNA is TGTGCCAGCAGCGTAGAACAGGGGGTAATGAACACTGAAGCTTTCTTT.

As for this clone: An end of the junction differs from the germline gene, which may be a read error. The rearrangement uses TRBV12-3 or TRBV12-4 and TRBJ1-3; perhaps TRBD1 as D (6 bases). This CDR3 is built from 12 residues. CDR3: CASRYTQRTVTF. CDR3 DNA sequence: TGTGCCAGCAGGTACACTCAAAGGACAGTGACTTTT.

This clone was detected once. The chain has TRBV11-2 and TRBJ2-1, with 7 bases matching TRBD2. The V gene end was trimmed by 0 bases and the J gene end by 9 bases; junction bases not matched to a gene: 11. This CDR3 has 16 amino acids. The germline V gene has CDR1 SGHAT and CDR2 FQNNGV. In DNA form, the CDR3 reads TGTGCCAGCAGCTTAGAAACTAGCGTTCGAGTATCTGAGCAGTTCTTC. Translating gives CASSLETSVRVSEQFF.